These 7 T cell receptor beta chains originate from one sample sequenced in a study of cytomegalovirus exposure and HLA in healthy donors. 13 Jbeta primers and 60 Vbeta primers were used for the PCR. Data came from immunoSEQ multiplex PCR; TCRdb stores just in-frame clones and leaves some out. The table has more than 100,000 clones, around three quarters seen once. Sequencing was done on a sample of PBMCs. All receptors derive from a woman aged 40-49 years in good health and CMV-seropositive.

This clone was seen a single time. This chain links TRBV9 with TRBJ1-4, with 8 bases fitting TRBD1. Germline V lookup: CDR1 SGDLS, CDR2 YYNGEE. The V and J ends lost 4 bases and 8 bases, in that order; junction bases with no gene match: 7. CDR3 length: 14 residues. CDR3 loop: CASSMTGVGEKLFF. The CDR3 DNA reads TGTGCCAGCAGCATGACAGGGGTGGGAGAAAAACTGTTTTTT.

The chain uses TRBV9 and TRBJ2-1; 7 nucleotides match TRBD2. J gave up 1 base and V 2 bases, and 9 bases lay outside the gene matches. CDR1 is SGDLS, CDR2 YYNGEE, per germline. This CDR3 is 17 amino acids long. CDR3 amino acids: CASSVPWRERSYNEQFF. CDR3 bases: TGTGCCAGCAGCGTGCCTTGGCGGGAGAGGTCCTACAATGAGCAGTTCTTC.

The J gene is TRBJ1-1, the V gene TRBV2; perhaps TRBD1 as D (5 bases). Germline V gives CDR1 SNHLY, CDR2 FYNNEI. V dropped 5 bases and J dropped 0 bases, with 10 bases sitting between them. The CDR3 is 14 residues long. CDR3 nucleotide sequence: TGTGCCAGCAGTCTGACAGCCGTGAACACTGAAGCTTTCTTT. Protein product: CASSLTAVNTEAFF.

The chain links TRBV6-6 to TRBJ1-1; D not certain. Trimming cost V 0 bases and J 1 base, with 6 bases left between them. The CDR3 covers 14 residues. In germline, CDR1 is MNHNY, CDR2 SVGAGI (reference sequence). The CDR3 here is CASSYSGSNTEAFF. CDR3 in DNA: TGTGCCAGCAGTTACTCCGGGTCGAACACTGAAGCTTTCTTT.

Worth noting for this clone: At the DNA level, this CDR3 is encoded by other sequences in the same sample as well. CDR3 residues: CASSYRGGDGYTF. For the CDR3, the DNA is TGTGCCAGCAGTTATAGAGGGGGCGACGGCTACACCTTC. The chain recombines TRBV6-5 with TRBJ1-2, with 7 bases matching TRBD1. CDR1 and CDR2 (germline): MNHEY, SVGAGI. The V gene end was trimmed by 3 bases and the J gene end by 8 bases; junction bases not matched to a gene: 6. CDR3 size: 13 residues.

DNA of the CDR3: TGCGCCAGCAGCCAACTCGGTGAAGATACGCAGTATTTT. Its translation is CASSQLGEDTQYF. The rearrangement links TRBV4-1 to TRBJ2-3; the D is unclear. V lost 2 bases and J lost 5, with 8 bases in between. Germline-derived CDR1 and CDR2 are MGHRA and YSYEKL. This CDR3 has 13 residues.

The chain is built from TRBV5-1 and TRBJ2-5, with unresolved D. The germline V gene has CDR1 SGHRS and CDR2 YFSETQ. V was clipped by 4 bases and J by 2 bases, with 6 bases between them. The CDR3 length is 12 residues. The CDR3 region is CASSTRQETQYF. CDR3 in DNA: TGCGCCAGCAGCACAAGACAAGAGACCCAGTACTTC.